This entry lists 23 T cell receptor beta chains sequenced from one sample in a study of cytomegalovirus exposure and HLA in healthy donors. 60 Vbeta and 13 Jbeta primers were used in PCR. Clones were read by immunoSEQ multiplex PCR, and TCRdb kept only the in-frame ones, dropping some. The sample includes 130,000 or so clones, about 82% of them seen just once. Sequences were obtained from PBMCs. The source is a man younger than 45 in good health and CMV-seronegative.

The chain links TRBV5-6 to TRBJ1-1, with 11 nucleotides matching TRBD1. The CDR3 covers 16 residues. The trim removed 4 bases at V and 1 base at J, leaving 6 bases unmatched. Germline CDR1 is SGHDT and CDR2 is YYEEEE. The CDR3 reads CASSRDRGLPNTEAFF. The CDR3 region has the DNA TGTGCCAGCAGCCGGGACAGGGGGTTGCCGAACACTGAAGCTTTCTTT.

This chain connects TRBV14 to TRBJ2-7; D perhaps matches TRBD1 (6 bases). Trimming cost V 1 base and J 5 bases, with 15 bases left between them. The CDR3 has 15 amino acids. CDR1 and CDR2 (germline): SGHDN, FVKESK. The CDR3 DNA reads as TGTGCCAGCAGCCAAGCCCCCACAGGGTTCGACGAGCAGTACTTC. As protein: CASSQAPTGFDEQYF.

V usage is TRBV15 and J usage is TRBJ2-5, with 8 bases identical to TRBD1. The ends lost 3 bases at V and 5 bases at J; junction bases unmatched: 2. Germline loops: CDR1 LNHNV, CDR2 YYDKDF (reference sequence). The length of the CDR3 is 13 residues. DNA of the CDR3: TGTGCCACCAGCAGCAGGGGGCGGGAGACCCAGTACTTC. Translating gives CATSSRGRETQYF.

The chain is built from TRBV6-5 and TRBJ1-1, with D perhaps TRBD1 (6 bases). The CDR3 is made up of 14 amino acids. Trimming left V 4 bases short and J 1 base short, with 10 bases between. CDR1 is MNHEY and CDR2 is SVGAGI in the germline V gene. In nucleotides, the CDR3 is TGTGCCAGCAGTTCTCAGGGGACGAACACTGAAGCTTTCTTT. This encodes CASSSQGTNTEAFF.

CDR3 nucleotide sequence: TGTGCCAGCAGCCATCCTTCCGGGACAGGGGGCTATGAGCAGTTCTTC. Amino acids: CASSHPSGTGGYEQFF. J is TRBJ2-1 and V is TRBV4-2; 12 nucleotides line up with TRBD1. V was clipped by 3 bases and J by 8 bases; unmatched bases: 8. The CDR3 length is 16 residues. CDR1 is LGHNA and CDR2 is YNFKEQ in the germline V gene.

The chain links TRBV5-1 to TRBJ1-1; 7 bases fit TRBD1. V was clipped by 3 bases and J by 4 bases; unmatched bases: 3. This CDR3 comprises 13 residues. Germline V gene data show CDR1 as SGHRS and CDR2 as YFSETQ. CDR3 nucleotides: TGCGCCAGCAGCTCCCAGGGGGGCACTGAAGCTTTCTTT. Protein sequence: CASSSQGGTEAFF.

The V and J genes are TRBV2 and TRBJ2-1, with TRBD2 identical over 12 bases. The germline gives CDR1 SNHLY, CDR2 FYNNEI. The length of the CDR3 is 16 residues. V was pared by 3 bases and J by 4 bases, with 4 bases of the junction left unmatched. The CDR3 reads CASSEGTSGHYNEQFF. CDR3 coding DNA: TGTGCCAGCAGTGAGGGGACTAGCGGGCATTACAATGAGCAGTTCTTC.

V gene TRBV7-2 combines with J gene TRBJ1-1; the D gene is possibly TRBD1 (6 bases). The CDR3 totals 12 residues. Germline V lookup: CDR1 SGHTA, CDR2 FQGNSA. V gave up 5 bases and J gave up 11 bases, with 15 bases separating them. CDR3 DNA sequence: TGTGCCAGCAGCCAACCAGGACAGTGGGCTTTCTTT. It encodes CASSQPGQWAFF.

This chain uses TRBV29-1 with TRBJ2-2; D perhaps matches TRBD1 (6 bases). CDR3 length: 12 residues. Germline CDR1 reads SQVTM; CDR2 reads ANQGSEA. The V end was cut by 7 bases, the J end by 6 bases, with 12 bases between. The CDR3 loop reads CSADRSAGELFF. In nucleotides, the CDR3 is TGCAGCGCCGACAGGTCGGCCGGGGAGCTGTTTTTT.

The CDR3 DNA sequence: TGTGCCAGCAGTTTGGACATTACCTACAATGAGCAGTTCTTC. This sequence encodes CASSLDITYNEQFF. The chain employs TRBV27 and TRBJ2-1, with a weak D call TRBD1 (5 bases). The germline CDR1 and CDR2 sequences are MNHEY and SMNVEV (reference sequence). This CDR3 is 14 amino acids long. The V end was cut by 3 bases, the J end by 2 bases, with 8 bases between.

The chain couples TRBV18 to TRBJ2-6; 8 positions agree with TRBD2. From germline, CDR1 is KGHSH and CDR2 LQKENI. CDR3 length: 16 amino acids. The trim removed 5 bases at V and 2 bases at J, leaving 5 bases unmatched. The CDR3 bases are TGTGCCAGCTCAAAAGGGCGGGAGGCTGGGGCCAACGTCCTGACTTTC. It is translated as CASSKGREAGANVLTF.

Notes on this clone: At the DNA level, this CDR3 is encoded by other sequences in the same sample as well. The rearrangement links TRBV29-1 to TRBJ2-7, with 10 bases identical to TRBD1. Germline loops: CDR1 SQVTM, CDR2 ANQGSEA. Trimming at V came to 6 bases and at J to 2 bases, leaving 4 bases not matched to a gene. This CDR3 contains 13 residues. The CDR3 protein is CSVGQGGTYEQYF. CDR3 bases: TGCAGCGTCGGACAGGGGGGCACCTACGAGCAGTACTTC.

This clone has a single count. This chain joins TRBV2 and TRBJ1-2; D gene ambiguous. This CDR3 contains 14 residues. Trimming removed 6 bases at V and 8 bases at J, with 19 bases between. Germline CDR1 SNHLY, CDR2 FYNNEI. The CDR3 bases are TGTGCCAGCAGCCCCACTCGGGGATCAAGAGGCTACACCTTC. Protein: CASSPTRGSRGYTF.

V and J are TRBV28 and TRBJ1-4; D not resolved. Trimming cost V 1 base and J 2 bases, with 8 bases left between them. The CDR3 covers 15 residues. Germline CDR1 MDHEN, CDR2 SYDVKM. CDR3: CASSLYTATNEKLFF. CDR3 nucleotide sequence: TGTGCCAGCAGTTTATATACAGCTACTAATGAAAAACTGTTTTTT.

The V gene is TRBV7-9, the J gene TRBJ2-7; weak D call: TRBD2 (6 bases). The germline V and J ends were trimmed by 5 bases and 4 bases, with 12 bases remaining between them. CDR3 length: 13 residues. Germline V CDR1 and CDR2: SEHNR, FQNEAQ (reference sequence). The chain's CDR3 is CASSPSGGYEQYF. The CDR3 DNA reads TGTGCCAGCAGCCCCTCTGGGGGGTACGAGCAGTACTTC.

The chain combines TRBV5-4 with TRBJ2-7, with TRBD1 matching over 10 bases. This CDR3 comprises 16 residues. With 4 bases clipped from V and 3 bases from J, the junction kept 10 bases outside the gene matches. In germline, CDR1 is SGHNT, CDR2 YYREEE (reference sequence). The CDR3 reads CASSMAAGTGVYEQYF. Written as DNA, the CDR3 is TGTGCCAGCAGCATGGCAGCCGGGACAGGGGTCTACGAGCAGTACTTC.

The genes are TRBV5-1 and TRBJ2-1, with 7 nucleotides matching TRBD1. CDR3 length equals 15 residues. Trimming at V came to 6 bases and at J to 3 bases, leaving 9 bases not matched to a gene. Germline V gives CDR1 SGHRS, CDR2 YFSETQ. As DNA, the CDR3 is TGCGCCAGCACCTCCCGACAGGGTATCTACAATGAGCAGTTCTTC. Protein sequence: CASTSRQGIYNEQFF.

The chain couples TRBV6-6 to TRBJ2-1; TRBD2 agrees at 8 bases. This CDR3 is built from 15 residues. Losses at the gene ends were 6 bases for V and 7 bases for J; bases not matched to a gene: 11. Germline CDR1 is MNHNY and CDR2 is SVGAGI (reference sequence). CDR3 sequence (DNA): TGTGCCAGCAGCCGTTTAGCGGGGACTAATAATGAGCAGTTCTTC. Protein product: CASSRLAGTNNEQFF.

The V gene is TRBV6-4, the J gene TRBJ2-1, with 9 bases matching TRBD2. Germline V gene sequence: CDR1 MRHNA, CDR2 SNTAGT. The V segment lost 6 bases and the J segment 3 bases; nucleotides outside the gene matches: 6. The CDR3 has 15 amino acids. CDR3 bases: TGTGCCAGCAGCCCGGGACTAGCAAACTACAATGAGCAGTTCTTC. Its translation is CASSPGLANYNEQFF.

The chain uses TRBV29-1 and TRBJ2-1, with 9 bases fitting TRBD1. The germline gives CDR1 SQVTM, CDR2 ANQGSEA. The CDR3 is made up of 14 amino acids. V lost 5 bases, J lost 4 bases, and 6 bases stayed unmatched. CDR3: CSVSPGQGYNEQFF. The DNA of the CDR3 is TGCAGCGTTTCCCCGGGACAGGGATACAATGAGCAGTTCTTC.

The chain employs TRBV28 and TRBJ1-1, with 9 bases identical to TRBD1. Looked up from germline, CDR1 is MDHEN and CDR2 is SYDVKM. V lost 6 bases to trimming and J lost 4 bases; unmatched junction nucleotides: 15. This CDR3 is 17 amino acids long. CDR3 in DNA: TGTGCCAGCAGGCCGTCTTATCGGGACAGGGTAGGCACTGAAGCTTTCTTT. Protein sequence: CASRPSYRDRVGTEAFF.

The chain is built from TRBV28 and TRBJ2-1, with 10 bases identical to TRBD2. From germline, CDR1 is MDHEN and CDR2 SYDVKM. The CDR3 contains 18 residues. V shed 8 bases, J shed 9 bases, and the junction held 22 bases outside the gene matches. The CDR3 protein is CASALGPGLAKGRGEQFF. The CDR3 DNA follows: TGTGCCAGCGCTCTCGGCCCGGGACTAGCGAAAGGACGGGGTGAGCAGTTCTTC. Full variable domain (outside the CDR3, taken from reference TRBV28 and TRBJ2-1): DVKVTQSSRYLVKRTGEKVFLECVQDMDHENMFWYRQDPGLGLRLIYFSYDVKMKEKGDIPEGYSVSREKKERFSLILESASTNQTSMYLCASALGPGLAKGRGEQFFGPGTRLTVL.

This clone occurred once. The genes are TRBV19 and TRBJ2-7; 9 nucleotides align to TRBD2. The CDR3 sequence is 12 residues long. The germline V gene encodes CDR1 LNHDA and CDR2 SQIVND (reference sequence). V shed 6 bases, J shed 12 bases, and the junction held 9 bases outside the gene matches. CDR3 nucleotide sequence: TGTGCCAGTAGGAGTACCCCGGGACTAGCGTACTTC. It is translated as CASRSTPGLAYF.